This passage covers 21 T cell receptor beta chains from one sample sequenced in a study. TCRdb re-analysed the RT-PCR reads in MiXCR, keeping a single row per CDR3 protein. The data hold about 680,000 distinct CDR3 sequences, with 13% to 15% observed a single time. Source material: memory CD4+ T cells from blood. These receptors were taken from a female donor in good health, serving as a healthy control.

This clonotype showed up many times. The chain carries TRBV6-2 or TRBV6-3 and TRBJ2-5, with 9 bases that match TRBD2. After removal of 0 bases from V and 2 bases from J, the junction contained 7 bases not matched to a gene. CDR1 and CDR2 (germline): MNHEY, SVGEGT. There are 17 residues in the CDR3. The CDR3 reads CASSYSISLAGQETQYF. DNA of the CDR3: TGTGCCAGCAGTTACTCCATCTCGCTAGCGGGGCAAGAGACCCAGTACTTC.

This clonotype showed up just a few times. The V call is TRBV15, the J call TRBJ1-2, with D possibly being TRBD1 (5 bases). The V gene's germline CDR1 is LNHNV and CDR2 YYDKDF (reference sequence). The CDR3 runs 14 residues. With 0 bases removed from V and 6 bases from J, the gap between germline ends came to 11 bases. As DNA, the CDR3 is TGTGCCACCAGCAGAGATGTGGAAGGGGATGGCTACACCTTC. Translation: CATSRDVEGDGYTF.

This clonotype showed up many times. This chain connects TRBV11-2 to TRBJ2-3; 7 bases are a match to TRBD2. CDR3 size: 16 residues. From germline, CDR1 is SGHAT and CDR2 FQNNGV. V shed 1 base, J shed 7 bases, and the junction held 11 bases outside the gene matches. CDR3 residues: CASSLGYGRGLHTQYF. DNA for the CDR3: TGTGCCAGCAGCTTAGGGTATGGGAGGGGACTACATACGCAGTATTTT.

This clonotype was counted many times. The chain joins TRBV7-6 to TRBJ2-5; D is possibly TRBD1 or TRBD2 (6 bases each). The V gene lost 1 base and the J gene lost 4 bases, with 13 bases spanning the gap. The CDR3 length is 15 residues. CDR1 is SGHVS and CDR2 is FNYEAQ in the germline V gene. The CDR3 spells CASSLGGGGGETQYF. CDR3 bases: TGTGCCAGCAGCTTAGGGGGAGGAGGGGGAGAGACCCAGTACTTC. The full variable domain, in which reference TRBV7-6 and TRBJ2-5 provide the parts outside the CDR3, is GAGVSQSPRYKVTKRGQDVALRCDPISGHVSLYWYRQALGQGPEFLTYFNYEAQQDKSGLPNDRFSAERPEGSISTLTIQRTEQRDSAMYRCASSLGGGGGETQYFGPGTRLLVL.

This clonotype was counted only a few times. CDR3 nucleotides: TGTGCCAGCAGCCCTCCGAGACTCCGACAGCAGTACTTC. Translation gives CASSPPRLRQQYF. This chain joins TRBV11-2 and TRBJ2-7; no reliable D call. From germline, CDR1 is SGHAT and CDR2 FQNNGV. This CDR3 is 13 amino acids long. V was cut by 5 bases and J by 8 bases, with 16 bases left in between. The variable domain in full, completed from reference TRBV11-2 and TRBJ2-7, reads EAGVAQSPRYKIIEKRQSVAFWCNPISGHATLYWYQQILGQGPKLLIQFQNNGVVDDSQLPKDRFSAERLKGVDSTLKIQPAKLEDSAVYLCASSPPRLRQQYFGPGTRLTVT.

This clonotype was detected many times. The chain is built from TRBV6-5 and TRBJ1-2; 9 bases agree with TRBD1. The CDR3 has 16 amino acids. V lost 0 bases to trimming and J lost 4 bases; unmatched junction nucleotides: 6. From germline, CDR1 is MNHEY and CDR2 SVGAGI. DNA of the CDR3: TGTGCCAGCAGTTACTCGCATCGGGACAGGGTCTATGGCTACACCTTC. Encoded protein: CASSYSHRDRVYGYTF.

The chain is built from TRBV3-1 and TRBJ2-3, with 10 bases matching TRBD2. This CDR3 has 17 amino acids. The J segment lost 4 bases and the V segment lost 3 bases, leaving 10 bases of the junction unmatched. Germline lookup yields CDR1 LGHDT and CDR2 YNNKEL (reference sequence). This chain's CDR3 is CASSHPEAGGRADTQYF. CDR3 nucleotide sequence: TGTGCCAGCAGCCATCCAGAAGCGGGAGGGAGGGCAGATACGCAGTATTTT.

This clonotype has just a few counts. CDR3 nucleotides: TGCAGCGTTGATCGGGGGCCCTACAATGAGCAGTTCTTC. Protein product: CSVDRGPYNEQFF. The chain carries TRBV29-1 and TRBJ2-1, with D perhaps matching TRBD1 or TRBD2 (6 bases each). Trimming removed 3 bases from V and 2 bases from J, with 8 bases in between. In germline, CDR1 is SQVTM, CDR2 ANQGSEA. The CDR3 spans 13 residues.

CDR3 protein: CASQVQGPTEAFF. The CDR3 DNA follows: TGTGCCTCCCAGGTACAGGGCCCCACTGAAGCTTTCTTT. The rearrangement joins TRBV30 to TRBJ1-1; a possible D gene is TRBD1 (6 bases). Trimming took 7 bases from V and 4 from J, leaving 16 bases between them. The CDR3 is 13 amino acids. Per the germline V gene, CDR1 is GTSNPN and CDR2 is SVGIG (reference sequence). Supplemented by reference TRBV30 and TRBJ1-1, the full variable domain reads SQTIHQWPATLVQPVGSPLSLECTVEGTSNPNLYWYRQAAGRGLQLLFYSVGIGQISSEVPQNLSASRPQDRQFILSSKKLLLSDSGFYLCASQVQGPTEAFFGQGTRLTVV.

This clonotype showed up many times. The chain uses TRBV10-2 and TRBJ2-1; 13 positions match TRBD2. CDR1 and CDR2 from the germline V gene are WSHSY and SAAADI. The CDR3 runs to 15 residues. J lost 7 bases, V lost 6 bases, and 6 bases had no gene match. CDR3 residues: CASRSTGLAGNEQFF. In nucleotides, the CDR3 is TGCGCCAGCAGGTCCACGGGACTAGCGGGGAATGAGCAGTTCTTC.

This clonotype was detected only a few times. The V gene is TRBV2, the J gene TRBJ1-2, with 11 positions matching TRBD1. In germline, CDR1 is SNHLY, CDR2 FYNNEI. This CDR3 is built from 15 residues. J gave up 7 bases and V 4 bases, and 8 bases lay outside the gene matches. The CDR3 spells CASSGTGGAEVGYTF. CDR3 in DNA: TGTGCCAGCAGTGGGACAGGGGGCGCAGAAGTTGGCTACACCTTC.

The genes are TRBV7-2 and TRBJ2-7, with 9 nucleotides matching TRBD1. This CDR3 region has 13 residues. V lost 9 bases to trimming and J lost 5 bases; unmatched junction nucleotides: 8. CDR1 and CDR2 from the germline V gene are SGHTA and FQGNSA. CDR3 residues: CASHRDRVDEQYF. CDR3 bases: TGTGCCAGTCACCGGGACAGGGTTGACGAGCAGTACTTC.

This sequence joins TRBV20-1 and TRBJ2-3; no reliable D call. The germline gives CDR1 DFQATT, CDR2 SNEGSKA (reference sequence). The CDR3 has 13 residues. Trimming stripped 3 bases from V and 8 bases from J, with 15 bases between. This chain's CDR3 is CSASGLPLITQYF. The CDR3 DNA follows: TGCAGTGCTAGTGGGTTGCCCTTGATTACGCAGTATTTT.

This clonotype was seen a handful of times. V and J are TRBV7-8 and TRBJ1-4; D is possibly TRBD1 (6 bases). Germline CDR1 reads SGHVS; CDR2 reads FQNEAQ. The V end was cut by 5 bases, the J end by 2 bases, with 18 bases between. CDR3 size: 17 residues. The CDR3 is CASSPYREEQTNEKLFF. The CDR3 nucleotides read TGTGCCAGCAGCCCTTACAGGGAGGAACAGACTAATGAAAAACTGTTTTTT.

The V gene is TRBV4-1, the J gene TRBJ2-1; D is possibly TRBD2 (5 bases). Germline V lookup: CDR1 MGHRA, CDR2 YSYEKL. The CDR3 is 15 residues long. Trimming took off 2 bases at V and 3 bases at J, with 11 bases between the two ends. CDR3 region: CASSQLALIYNEQFF. CDR3 in DNA: TGCGCCAGCAGCCAACTAGCCCTAATCTACAATGAGCAGTTCTTC.

The sample holds one count of this clonotype. The chain employs TRBV24-1 and TRBJ2-3; D possibly corresponds to TRBD2 (5 bases). Germline assignment: CDR1 KGHDR and CDR2 SFDVKD. This CDR3 region has 14 residues. V was pared by 5 bases and J by 6 bases, with 14 bases between. The CDR3, as DNA: TGTGCCACCAGTGGAAGCGGAAGCAGGGATACGCAGTATTTT. This translates into CATSGSGSRDTQYF.

The genes are TRBV11-1 and TRBJ1-1; D might be TRBD1 (5 bases). This CDR3 has 17 residues. CDR1 is SGHAT and CDR2 is FQDESV in the germline V gene (reference sequence). Trimming took off 1 base at V and 3 bases at J, with 18 bases between the two ends. The CDR3 region is CASSLGKWGSLDTEAFF. CDR3 sequence (DNA): TGTGCCAGCAGCTTAGGGAAGTGGGGGTCTCTGGACACTGAAGCTTTCTTT.

This clonotype was counted ten times or more. This chain joins TRBV20-1 and TRBJ2-4; no reliable D call. Germline loops: CDR1 DFQATT, CDR2 SNEGSKA (reference sequence). Between the trimmed V and J ends, which lost 7 bases and 0 bases, there was a span of 10 bases. CDR3 length equals 13 residues. The CDR3, as DNA: TGCAGTGTGGTCACCTTAGCCAAAAACATTCAGTACTTC. This gives the protein CSVVTLAKNIQYF.

There are many counts of this clonotype. The rearrangement uses TRBV6-1 and TRBJ2-1, with D unclear. The germline CDR1 and CDR2 sequences are MNHNS and SASEGT. This CDR3 region has 15 residues. Trimming stripped 2 bases from V and 4 bases from J, with 12 bases between. The CDR3 region is CASSEPQYPYNEQFF. For the CDR3, the DNA is TGTGCCAGCAGTGAACCCCAGTACCCTTACAATGAGCAGTTCTTC.

This clonotype was detected many times. This chain connects TRBV5-6 to TRBJ1-6, with no clear D. The CDR3 covers 13 residues. Trimming removed 0 bases from V and 7 bases from J, with 5 bases in between. Germline V gene lookup returns CDR1 SGHDT and CDR2 YYEEEE. CDR3 bases: TGTGCCAGCAGCTTGGAACCAAATTCACCCCTCCACTTT. Amino acid sequence: CASSLEPNSPLHF.

This clonotype came up a few times. The chain links TRBV12-3 or TRBV12-4 to TRBJ2-7; D is unclear. The length of the CDR3 is 14 residues. V shed 4 bases and J shed 0 bases, with 10 bases lying between them. CDR3 in amino acids: CASSSYRSSYEQYF. CDR3 sequence (DNA): TGTGCCAGCAGTTCTTACAGAAGCTCCTACGAGCAGTACTTC.